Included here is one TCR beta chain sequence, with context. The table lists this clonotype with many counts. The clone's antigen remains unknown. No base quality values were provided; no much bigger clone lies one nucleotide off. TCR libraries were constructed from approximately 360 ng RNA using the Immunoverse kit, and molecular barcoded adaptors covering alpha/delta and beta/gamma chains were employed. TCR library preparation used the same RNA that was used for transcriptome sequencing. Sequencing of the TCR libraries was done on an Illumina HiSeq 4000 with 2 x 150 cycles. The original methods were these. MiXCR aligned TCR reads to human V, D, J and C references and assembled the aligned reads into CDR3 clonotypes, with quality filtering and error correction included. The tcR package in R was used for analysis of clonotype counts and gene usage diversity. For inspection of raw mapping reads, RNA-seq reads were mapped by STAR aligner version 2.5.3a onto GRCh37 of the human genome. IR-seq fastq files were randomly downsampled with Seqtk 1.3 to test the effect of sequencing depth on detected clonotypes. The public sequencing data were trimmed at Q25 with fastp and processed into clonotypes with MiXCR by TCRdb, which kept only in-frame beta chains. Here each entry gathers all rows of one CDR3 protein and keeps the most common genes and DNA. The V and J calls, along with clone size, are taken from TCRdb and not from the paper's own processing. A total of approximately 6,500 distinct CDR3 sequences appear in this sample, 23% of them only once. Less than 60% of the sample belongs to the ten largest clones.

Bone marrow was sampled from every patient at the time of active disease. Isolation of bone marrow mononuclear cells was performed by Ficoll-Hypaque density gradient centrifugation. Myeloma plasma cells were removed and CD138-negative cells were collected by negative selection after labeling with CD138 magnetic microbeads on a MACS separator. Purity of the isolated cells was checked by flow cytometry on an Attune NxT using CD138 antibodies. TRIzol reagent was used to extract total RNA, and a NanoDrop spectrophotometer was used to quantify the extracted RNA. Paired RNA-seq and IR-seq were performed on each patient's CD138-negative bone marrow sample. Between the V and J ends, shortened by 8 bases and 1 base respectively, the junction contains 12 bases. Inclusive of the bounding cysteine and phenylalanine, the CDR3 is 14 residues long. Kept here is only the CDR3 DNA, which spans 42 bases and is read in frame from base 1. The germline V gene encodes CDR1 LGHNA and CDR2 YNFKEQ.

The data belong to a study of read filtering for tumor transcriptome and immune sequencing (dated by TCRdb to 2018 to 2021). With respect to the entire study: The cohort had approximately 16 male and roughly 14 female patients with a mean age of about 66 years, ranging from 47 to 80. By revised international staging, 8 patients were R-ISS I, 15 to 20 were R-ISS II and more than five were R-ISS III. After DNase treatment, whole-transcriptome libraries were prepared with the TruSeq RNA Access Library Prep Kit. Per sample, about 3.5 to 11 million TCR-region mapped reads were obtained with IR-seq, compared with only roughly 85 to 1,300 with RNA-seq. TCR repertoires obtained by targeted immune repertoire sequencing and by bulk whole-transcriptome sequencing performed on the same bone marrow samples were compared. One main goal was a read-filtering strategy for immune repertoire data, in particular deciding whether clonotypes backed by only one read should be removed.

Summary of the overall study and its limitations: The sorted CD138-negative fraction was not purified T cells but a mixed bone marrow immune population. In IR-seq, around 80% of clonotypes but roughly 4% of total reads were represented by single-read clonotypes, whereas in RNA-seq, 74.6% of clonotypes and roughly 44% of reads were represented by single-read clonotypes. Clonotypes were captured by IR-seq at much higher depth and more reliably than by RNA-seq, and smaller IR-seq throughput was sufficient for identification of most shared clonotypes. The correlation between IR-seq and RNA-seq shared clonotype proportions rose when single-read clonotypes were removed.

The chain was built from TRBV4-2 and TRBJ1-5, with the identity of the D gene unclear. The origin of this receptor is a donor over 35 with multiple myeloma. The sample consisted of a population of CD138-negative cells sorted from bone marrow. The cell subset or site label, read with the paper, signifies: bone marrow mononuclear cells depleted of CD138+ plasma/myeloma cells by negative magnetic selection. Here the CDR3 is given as CASCTGGSNQPQHF. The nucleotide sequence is TGTGCCAGCTGTACGGGCGGCAGCAATCAGCCCCAGCATTTT.